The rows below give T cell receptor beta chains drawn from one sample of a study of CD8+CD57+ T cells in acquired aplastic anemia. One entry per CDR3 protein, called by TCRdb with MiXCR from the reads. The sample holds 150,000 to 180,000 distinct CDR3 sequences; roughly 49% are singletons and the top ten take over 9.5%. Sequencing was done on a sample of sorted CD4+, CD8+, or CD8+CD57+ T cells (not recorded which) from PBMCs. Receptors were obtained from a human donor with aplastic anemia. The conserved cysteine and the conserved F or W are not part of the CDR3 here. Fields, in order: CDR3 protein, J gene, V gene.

CDR3aa: ASSLGSGREAF
j_gene: TRBJ1-1
v_gene: TRBV5-1

CDR3aa: ASGFGSRYEQY
j_gene: TRBJ2-7
v_gene: TRBV5-1

CDR3aa: ASGIRGRRGEQF
j_gene: TRBJ2-1
v_gene: TRBV25-1

CDR3aa: ASSPEGDSGNTIY
j_gene: TRBJ1-3
v_gene: TRBV14

CDR3aa: ASSETGGKGYT
j_gene: TRBJ1-2
v_gene: TRBV25-1

CDR3aa: ATRGQGTDTQY
j_gene: TRBJ2-3
v_gene: TRBV24-1

CDR3aa: ATSSEGQGYYEQF
j_gene: TRBJ2-1
v_gene: TRBV24-1

CDR3aa: SAAPGPWGNTEAF
j_gene: TRBJ1-1
v_gene: TRBV29-1

CDR3aa: ASSENRSYEQY
j_gene: TRBJ2-7
v_gene: TRBV2

CDR3aa: ASSLTSGGFDEQY
j_gene: TRBJ2-7
v_gene: TRBV5-1

CDR3aa: ASSGGQGRSGYT
j_gene: TRBJ1-2
v_gene: TRBV9

CDR3aa: ASSLGAGGRYEQY
j_gene: TRBJ2-7
v_gene: TRBV11-2

CDR3aa: ASKLTSSYNEQF
j_gene: TRBJ2-1
v_gene: TRBV19

CDR3aa: ASSLDPTGAEAF
j_gene: TRBJ1-1
v_gene: TRBV7-9

CDR3aa: ASSVGQGSGYGYT
j_gene: TRBJ1-2
v_gene: TRBV27

CDR3aa: ASSHTPF
j_gene: TRBJ2-1
v_gene: TRBV19

CDR3aa: SVSPAGENEKLF
j_gene: TRBJ1-4
v_gene: TRBV29-1

CDR3aa: ASSLNPGNRRDNEQF
j_gene: TRBJ2-1
v_gene: TRBV7-6

CDR3aa: ASSGVGGQPQH
j_gene: TRBJ1-5
v_gene: TRBV2

CDR3aa: ASSDPRRRGHSTDTQY
j_gene: TRBJ2-3
v_gene: TRBV6-4

CDR3aa: ANTQGLAATYNEQF
j_gene: TRBJ2-1
v_gene: TRBV9

CDR3aa: ASSFLRDRGNTGELF
j_gene: TRBJ2-2
v_gene: TRBV5-4

CDR3aa: ASSEVGFPSSYNSPLH
j_gene: TRBJ1-6
v_gene: TRBV6-1

CDR3aa: ASSPEESSGKDTQY
j_gene: TRBJ2-3
v_gene: TRBV7-8

CDR3aa: ASSPVDGTGKEQY
j_gene: TRBJ2-7
v_gene: TRBV19

CDR3aa: ASSLGPRKDTQY
j_gene: TRBJ2-3
v_gene: TRBV7-2

CDR3aa: SASPGGDYEQY
j_gene: TRBJ2-7
v_gene: TRBV20-1

CDR3aa: ASSWIRRNYGYT
j_gene: TRBJ1-2
v_gene: TRBV6-2/TRBV6-3

CDR3aa: ASRGTVRNGKLF
j_gene: TRBJ1-4
v_gene: TRBV16

CDR3aa: ATSDSVGLGTDTQY
j_gene: TRBJ2-3
v_gene: TRBV24-1

CDR3aa: ASSFNTEAF
j_gene: TRBJ1-1
v_gene: TRBV12-3/TRBV12-4

CDR3aa: ASSPRAGGPDEQF
j_gene: TRBJ2-1
v_gene: TRBV4-3